Below, 12 T cell receptor beta chains from the same sample are listed, as sequenced in a study of T-cell memory formation after mild COVID-19. TCRdb ran MiXCR on the 5' RACE reads and lists one entry per CDR3 protein. This table has under 650,000 distinct CDR3 sequences, approximately 18% appearing once. Sample: PBMCs or a T cell subset sorted from them (not recorded which). The source of these receptors is an adult woman who had mild COVID-19 (a few samples of this study predate the infection). Cell type and time point are not known.

A few counts support this clonotype. The chain recombines TRBV20-1 with TRBJ2-7; 7 nucleotides align to TRBD2. Germline CDR1 reads DFQATT; CDR2 reads SNEGSKA (reference sequence). J gave up 4 bases and V 4 bases, and 13 bases lay outside the gene matches. This CDR3 region has 15 residues. The CDR3 protein is CSATLAEVVGYEQYF. DNA for the CDR3: TGCAGTGCTACCCTAGCGGAGGTGGTGGGTTACGAGCAGTACTTC.

The CDR3 reads CASSRETGAYNEQFF. The CDR3 DNA follows: TGTGCCAGCTCACGAGAGACAGGGGCCTACAATGAGCAGTTCTTC. The rearrangement joins TRBV18 to TRBJ2-1; 8 bases are a match to TRBD1. This CDR3 spans 15 amino acids. The trim removed 4 bases at V and 2 bases at J, leaving 4 bases unmatched. CDR1 and CDR2 from the germline V gene are KGHSH and LQKENI. The whole variable domain, remainder taken from reference TRBV18 and TRBJ2-1, is NAGVMQNPRHLVRRRGQEARLRCSPMKGHSHVYWYRQLPEEGLKFMVYLQKENIIDESGMPKERFSAEFPKEGPSILRIQQVVRGDSAAYFCASSRETGAYNEQFFGPGTRLTVL.

The V and J genes are TRBV7-2 and TRBJ2-2; a possible D gene is TRBD1 (5 bases). Germline V CDR1 and CDR2: SGHTA, FQGNSA. V was cut by 4 bases and J by 8 bases, with 17 bases left in between. The CDR3 spans 15 residues. The CDR3 sequence is CASSSYQGGEGELFF. Written as DNA, the CDR3 is TGTGCCAGCAGCTCGTACCAGGGTGGTGAAGGGGAGCTGTTTTTT.

This clonotype occurred a few times. This sequence joins TRBV3-1 and TRBJ2-7; D possibly corresponds to TRBD1 (5 bases). The germline V gene has CDR1 LGHDT and CDR2 YNNKEL (reference sequence). This CDR3 is built from 16 residues. V was pared by 0 bases and J by 5 bases, with 17 bases between. For the CDR3, the DNA is TGTGCCAGCAGCCAAGATAGGGCAGGGCGCTTTAACGAGCAGTACTTC. It specifies CASSQDRAGRFNEQYF.

This clonotype was seen only a few times. The chain employs TRBV7-9 and TRBJ1-3; D unresolved. Germline values: CDR1 SEHNR, CDR2 FQNEAQ (reference sequence). V lost 5 bases, J lost 3 bases, and 20 bases lay in between. The CDR3 sequence is 17 residues long. CDR3 residues: CASSRTPSPMDGNTIYF. The CDR3 coding sequence is TGTGCCAGCAGCCGAACACCCTCTCCGATGGATGGAAACACCATATATTTT.

The V gene is TRBV4-2, the J gene TRBJ2-1; 12 nucleotides align to TRBD2. CDR1 is LGHNA and CDR2 is YNFKEQ in the germline V gene. The CDR3 has 19 amino acids. J gave up 1 base and V 0 bases, and 7 bases lay outside the gene matches. In DNA form, the CDR3 reads TGTGCCAGCAGCCAAGAGCCTAGCGGGGGGGCCGGGTCCTACAATGAGCAGTTCTTC. Protein: CASSQEPSGGAGSYNEQFF.

J is TRBJ1-1 and V is TRBV29-1; D is unclear. V was clipped by 5 bases and J by 0 bases, with 16 bases between them. Germline V gene lookup returns CDR1 SQVTM and CDR2 ANQGSEA. The CDR3 is made up of 15 amino acids. The CDR3 spells CSVLPSPLLNTEAFF. In DNA, the CDR3 is TGCAGCGTTCTGCCATCACCATTACTGAACACTGAAGCTTTCTTT. The full variable domain, in which reference TRBV29-1 and TRBJ1-1 provide the parts outside the CDR3, is SAVISQKPSRDICQRGTSLTIQCQVDSQVTMMFWYRQQPGQSLTLIATANQGSEATYESGFVIDKFPISRPNLTFSTLTVSNMSPEDSSIYLCSVLPSPLLNTEAFFGQGTRLTVV.

This clonotype was counted only a few times. The chain has TRBV11-3 and TRBJ2-4; 11 bases align to TRBD2. The V segment lost 5 bases and the J segment 7 bases; nucleotides outside the gene matches: 4. The CDR3 runs 14 residues. CDR1 SGHNT and CDR2 YENEEA come from the germline V gene. The CDR3 reads CASSTSGSLNIQYF. CDR3 in DNA: TGTGCCAGCAGCACTAGCGGGAGTTTGAACATTCAGTACTTC.

In this sample, this clonotype turned up many times. The chain carries TRBV9 and TRBJ2-7; the D is unclear. CDR1 SGDLS and CDR2 YYNGEE come from the germline V gene. This CDR3 has 14 residues. Deletions cut 0 bases from V and 2 bases from J, with 9 bases between. Here the CDR3 reads CASSVEVATYEQYF. CDR3 sequence (DNA): TGTGCCAGCAGCGTAGAAGTCGCAACCTACGAGCAGTACTTC.

The V and J genes are TRBV5-1 and TRBJ2-1; the match to TRBD2 covers 7 bases. The trim removed 1 base at V and 0 bases at J, leaving 10 bases unmatched. The CDR3 length is 18 residues. CDR1 SGHRS and CDR2 YFSETQ come from the germline V gene. The CDR3 region is CASSLWPSGLSSYNEQFF. The CDR3 region has the DNA TGCGCCAGCAGCTTGTGGCCTAGCGGCCTGAGCTCCTACAATGAGCAGTTCTTC.

V and J are TRBV6-1 and TRBJ1-1; tentatively, D is TRBD1 (5 bases). From germline, CDR1 is MNHNS and CDR2 SASEGT. V lost 1 base and J lost 6, with 6 bases in between. There are 12 residues in the CDR3. CDR3 nucleotide sequence: TGTGCCAGCAGTGAAGAGACAGCTGAAGCTTTCTTT. This gives the protein CASSEETAEAFF.

This clonotype was seen more than once but under ten times. The chain combines TRBV19 with TRBJ1-2; D unresolved. V lost 7 bases to trimming and J lost 4 bases, with 19 bases between them. This CDR3 is 15 amino acids long. The V gene's germline CDR1 is LNHDA and CDR2 SQIVND (reference sequence). The CDR3: CASTRRVIEGYGYTF. The CDR3 region has the DNA TGTGCCAGTACCAGAAGGGTAATAGAGGGCTATGGCTACACCTTC. The full variable domain, completed using reference TRBV19 and TRBJ1-2, is DGGITQSPKYLFRKEGQNVTLSCEQNLNHDAMYWYRQDPGQGLRLIYYSQIVNDFQKGDIAEGYSVSREKKESFPLTVTSAQKNPTAFYLCASTRRVIEGYGYTFGSGTRLTVV.